A selection of T cell receptor beta chains follows, all from one sample in a study of T cells in Graves' hyperthyroidism and ophthalmopathy. From the multiplex PCR reads, TCRdb called clonotypes with MiXCR, one entry per CDR3 protein. The sample contains fewer than 800,000 distinct CDR3 sequences, about 17% of which appear only once. The sequencing input was blood. The receptors were gathered from a man aged 18 to 35 with Graves' hyperthyroidism. CDR3s include the opening cysteine and the closing phenylalanine or tryptophan. The D gene is left open where the match is weak. Clone size is not always given. Where it is, it says once, few, many or a class for expanded clones.

d_call: TRBD1; v_call: TRBV7-9; clone_size: .; j_call: TRBJ2-5; cdr3_nt: TGTGCCACCCGAGGACAGGGTTTAGAGACCCAGTACTTC; cdr3_aa: CATRGQGLETQYF
d_call: TRBD2; v_call: TRBV5-1; clone_size: many; j_call: TRBJ2-1; cdr3_nt: TGCGCCAGCAGCGTAACTAGCGGGAGGGCCAATGAGCAGTTCTTC; cdr3_aa: CASSVTSGRANEQFF
d_call: TRBD2; v_call: TRBV7-9; clone_size: few; j_call: TRBJ2-1; cdr3_nt: TGTGCCAGCAGCTTTGGACTAGCGGGAGGGCCTAGTATTAATGAGCAGTTCTTC; cdr3_aa: CASSFGLAGGPSINEQFF
d_call: .; v_call: TRBV6-5; clone_size: .; j_call: TRBJ2-1; cdr3_nt: TGTGCCAGCAGTCCAGGGGGCGGAAAGCGGGAGGTATACAATGAGCAGTTCTTC; cdr3_aa: CASSPGGGKREVYNEQFF
d_call: .; v_call: TRBV7-3; clone_size: many; j_call: TRBJ2-1; cdr3_nt: TGTGCCAGCAGCTTAACCGGGAGTACTGAGCAGTTCTTC; cdr3_aa: CASSLTGSTEQFF
d_call: TRBD1; v_call: TRBV3-1; clone_size: many; j_call: TRBJ1-1; cdr3_nt: TGTGCCAGCAGGGAAACAGGGGGCTCCACTGAAGCTTTCTTT; cdr3_aa: CASRETGGSTEAFF
d_call: TRBD2; v_call: TRBV9; clone_size: few; j_call: TRBJ2-7; cdr3_nt: TGTGCCAGCAGCGTCTTGGGAGGGTTCAACGAGCAGTACTTC; cdr3_aa: CASSVLGGFNEQYF
d_call: .; v_call: TRBV20-1; clone_size: few; j_call: TRBJ1-5; cdr3_nt: TGCAGTGCCCTCAACCCTGGGGGGGATCAGCCCCAGCATTTT; cdr3_aa: CSALNPGGDQPQHF
d_call: TRBD2; v_call: TRBV7-2; clone_size: many; j_call: TRBJ2-3; cdr3_nt: TGTGCCAGCAGCCCCGGACTAGCGGGGCTCACAGATACGCAGTATTTT; cdr3_aa: CASSPGLAGLTDTQYF
d_call: .; v_call: TRBV7-2; clone_size: .; j_call: TRBJ2-7; cdr3_nt: TGTGCCAGCAGCTTAAGCAGCATCTACCCTGAGCAGTACTTC; cdr3_aa: CASSLSSIYPEQYF
d_call: .; v_call: TRBV28; clone_size: many; j_call: TRBJ2-7; cdr3_nt: TGTGCCAGCAGTTTTGAAGGAGGGAGTCACGAGCAGTACTTC; cdr3_aa: CASSFEGGSHEQYF
d_call: .; v_call: TRBV5-6; clone_size: few; j_call: TRBJ2-1; cdr3_nt: TGTGCCAGCAGCTTTTCCGGGAGAGGTTACAATGAGCAGTTCTTC; cdr3_aa: CASSFSGRGYNEQFF
d_call: .; v_call: TRBV7-2; clone_size: .; j_call: TRBJ1-5; cdr3_nt: TGTGCCAGCAGTCAAGAGTACGGAAGCAATCAGCCCCAGCATTTT; cdr3_aa: CASSQEYGSNQPQHF
d_call: .; v_call: TRBV29-1; clone_size: .; j_call: TRBJ1-2; cdr3_nt: TGCAGCGTTGGGGGGGATGATAGCTATGGCTACACCTTC; cdr3_aa: CSVGGDDSYGYTF
d_call: .; v_call: TRBV28; clone_size: many; j_call: TRBJ2-3; cdr3_nt: TGTGCCAGCAGTTCCCAGGTCTCTGGAGATACGCAGTATTTT; cdr3_aa: CASSSQVSGDTQYF
d_call: .; v_call: TRBV2; clone_size: .; j_call: TRBJ1-3; cdr3_nt: TGTGCCAGCAGTGCTGGCACCAACTCTGGAAACACCATATATTTT; cdr3_aa: CASSAGTNSGNTIYF
d_call: .; v_call: TRBV30; clone_size: .; j_call: TRBJ2-1; cdr3_nt: TGTGCCTGGAGTGCGGGAGCAAGCTCCTACAATGAGCAGTTCTTC; cdr3_aa: CAWSAGASSYNEQFF
d_call: TRBD2; v_call: TRBV20-1; clone_size: .; j_call: TRBJ2-5; cdr3_nt: TGCAGTGCCCCCGGGACTAGGAAGACCCAGTACTTC; cdr3_aa: CSAPGTRKTQYF
d_call: TRBD1; v_call: TRBV28; clone_size: many; j_call: TRBJ2-7; cdr3_nt: TGTGCCAGTGGGATTGTGGGACAGAATCCCTACGAGCAGTACTTC; cdr3_aa: CASGIVGQNPYEQYF
d_call: TRBD2; v_call: TRBV24-1; clone_size: few; j_call: TRBJ2-1; cdr3_nt: TGTGCCACCAGTGACCTAAGACCGGGACTAGCGGGAGTAAATGAGCAGTTCTTC; cdr3_aa: CATSDLRPGLAGVNEQFF
d_call: TRBD1; v_call: TRBV28; clone_size: many; j_call: TRBJ1-1; cdr3_nt: TGTGCCATCGCGCCACAGGGGTACACTGAAGCTTTCTTT; cdr3_aa: CAIAPQGYTEAFF
d_call: .; v_call: TRBV28; clone_size: many; j_call: TRBJ2-3; cdr3_nt: TGTGCCAGCAGTTTTCTCGCGCAGATACCAGATACGCAGTATTTT; cdr3_aa: CASSFLAQIPDTQYF
d_call: TRBD2; v_call: TRBV27; clone_size: few; j_call: TRBJ2-7; cdr3_nt: TGTGCCAGCAGTGGGTTGGGGGCGGGAGGGCCTTCAGGCGAGCAGTACTTC; cdr3_aa: CASSGLGAGGPSGEQYF
d_call: TRBD2; v_call: TRBV12-3/TRBV12-4; clone_size: many; j_call: TRBJ2-3; cdr3_nt: TGTGCCAGCAGTTCCGACCCTAGCGGTAGCACAGATACGCAGTATTTT; cdr3_aa: CASSSDPSGSTDTQYF
d_call: .; v_call: TRBV28; clone_size: .; j_call: TRBJ2-4; cdr3_nt: TGTGCCAGCAGTTTTGGGCAAGACCTTCAGTACTTC; cdr3_aa: CASSFGQDLQYF
d_call: TRBD1; v_call: TRBV28; clone_size: .; j_call: TRBJ2-3; cdr3_nt: TGTGCCAGCACCAGGACAGGGTACATCACAGATACGCAGTATTTT; cdr3_aa: CASTRTGYITDTQYF
d_call: TRBD1; v_call: TRBV4-2; clone_size: many; j_call: TRBJ2-7; cdr3_nt: TGTGCCAGCAGCCAAGATTGGACAGGACGCTCCTACGAGCAGTACTTC; cdr3_aa: CASSQDWTGRSYEQYF
d_call: .; v_call: TRBV6-1; clone_size: few; j_call: TRBJ2-1; cdr3_nt: TGTGCCAGCAGTGTTTCAAGGGGGTTGCCCGAGCAGTTCTTC; cdr3_aa: CASSVSRGLPEQFF
d_call: .; v_call: TRBV7-9; clone_size: .; j_call: TRBJ1-4; cdr3_nt: TGTGCCAGCGCCCTTGGGGTAAAACTGTTTTTT; cdr3_aa: CASALGVKLFF
d_call: .; v_call: TRBV6-1; clone_size: many; j_call: TRBJ1-1; cdr3_nt: TGTGCCAGCAGTCTTCAGGACACTGAAGCTTTCTTT; cdr3_aa: CASSLQDTEAFF
d_call: TRBD1; v_call: TRBV19; clone_size: few; j_call: TRBJ2-1; cdr3_nt: TGTGCCAGTAGTACTCCCGGGACAGGGTACAATGAGCAGTTCTTC; cdr3_aa: CASSTPGTGYNEQFF
d_call: .; v_call: TRBV29-1; clone_size: .; j_call: TRBJ2-3; cdr3_nt: TGCAGCGTTGGAAAAAGCACAGATACGCAGTATTTT; cdr3_aa: CSVGKSTDTQYF
d_call: TRBD2; v_call: TRBV20-1; clone_size: many; j_call: TRBJ2-2; cdr3_nt: TGCAGTGCTAGAGATAGGCAGCGGGAGGTTTGGGCCGGGGAGCTGTTTTTT; cdr3_aa: CSARDRQREVWAGELFF